This T cell receptor (beta chain) was captured in a study of blood T cell repertoires in COVID-19. At the level of the study: From T cells, B-cell-depleted T cells, or PBMCs came the material, which was cDNA or gDNA.

This clone is a singleton in its sample. Germline lookup yields CDR1 MDHEN and CDR2 SYDVKM. V lost 4 bases and J 0 bases, leaving 15 bases between the germline ends. This CDR3 has 17 residues. In the authors' workflow: Amplification with reference gene primers provided the estimates of nucleated cell counts. Sequencing was performed with immunoSEQ multiplex PCR; in TCRdb, only in-frame clones are kept and a portion is missing. The V and J calls and the clone size are those of that table, but D and trimming were determined from the DNA. The sample lists tens of thousands of clones, about 90% seen once, with over 25% in the top ten.

The gene calls are TRBV28 and TRBJ1-4; weak D call: TRBD1 (5 bases). The sequenced material came from peripheral blood. The clonotype was recovered from a man aged 65-85 years with active COVID-19. CDR3: CASSSEEQGATNEKLFF. CDR3 nucleotides: TGTGCCAGCAGTTCAGAGGAGCAGGGTGCAACTAATGAAAAACTGTTTTTT.